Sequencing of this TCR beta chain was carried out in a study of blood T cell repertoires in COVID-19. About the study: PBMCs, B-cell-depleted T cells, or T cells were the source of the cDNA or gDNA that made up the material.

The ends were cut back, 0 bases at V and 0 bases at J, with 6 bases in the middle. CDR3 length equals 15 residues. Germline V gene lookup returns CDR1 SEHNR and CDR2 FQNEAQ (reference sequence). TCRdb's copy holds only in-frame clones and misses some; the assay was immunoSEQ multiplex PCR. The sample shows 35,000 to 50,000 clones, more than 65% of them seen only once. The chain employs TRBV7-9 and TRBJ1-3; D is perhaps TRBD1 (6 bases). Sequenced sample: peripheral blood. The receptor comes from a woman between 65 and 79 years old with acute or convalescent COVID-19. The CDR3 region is CASSLAGGSGNTIYF. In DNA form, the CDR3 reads TGTGCCAGCAGCTTAGCAGGGGGCTCTGGAAACACCATATATTTT.